The rows below give T cell receptor beta chains drawn from one sample of a study of shared clonotypes between healthy human individuals. Method: immunoSEQ multiplex PCR; TCRdb's copy keeps in-frame clones and lacks some. Of millions of clones in the sample, about 92% were seen once. Sequencing used naive CD8+ T cells from PBMCs. The receptors stem from a man aged 18 to 30 in good health. Some clones in this sample may be carry-over from other donors' samples. Each CDR3 is given with its conserved first and last residue. Fields, in order: D gene, clone size, J gene, V gene, CDR3 protein, CDR3 DNA. The D gene is left open where the match is weak. The size field is filled for only some rows; it gives once, few, many or a size class.

NA,NA,TRBJ2-2,TRBV4-2,CASSQESGGGTGELFF,TGTGCCAGCAGCCAAGAATCTGGGGGAGGTACCGGGGAGCTGTTTTTT
NA,NA,TRBJ1-2,TRBV28,CASSRDNYGYTF,TGTGCCAGCAGCCGGGACAACTATGGCTACACCTTC
NA,NA,TRBJ2-2,TRBV10-3,CAISDRTPPGTGELFF,TGTGCCATCAGTGATCGGACTCCTCCGGGCACCGGGGAGCTGTTTTTT
NA,NA,TRBJ2-3,TRBV6-4,CATPPGASGLCTDTQYF,TGTGCCACCCCCCCAGGGGCTAGCGGTCTTTGCACAGATACGCAGTATTTT
NA,NA,TRBJ1-2,TRBV27,CASSFQTGRNYTF,TGTGCCAGCAGTTTCCAAACAGGACGGAACTACACCTTC
NA,NA,TRBJ1-4,TRBV13,CASSLAGGGLNEKLFF,TGTGCCAGCAGCTTAGCAGGCGGCGGTTTAAATGAAAAACTGTTTTTT
NA,NA,TRBJ2-7,TRBV4-1,CASSFHPGTSSSYEQYF,TGCGCCAGCAGCTTCCATCCCGGGACGTCAAGCTCCTACGAGCAGTACTTC
TRBD1,NA,TRBJ2-2,TRBV19,CASTGGEYAGELFF,TGTGCCAGTACAGGGGGCGAATACGCCGGGGAGCTGTTTTTT
NA,NA,TRBJ2-5,TRBV2,CASSSDQETQYF,TGTGCCAGCAGTTCCGACCAGGAGACCCAGTACTTC
NA,NA,TRBJ2-7,TRBV11-2,CASSLHGPLPYEQYF,TGTGCCAGCAGCTTACATGGACCCCTCCCCTACGAGCAGTACTTC
NA,NA,TRBJ2-7,TRBV11-2,CASSSSWGTYEQYF,TGTGCCAGCAGCTCCTCTTGGGGGACCTACGAGCAGTACTTC
TRBD2,NA,TRBJ2-1,TRBV5-1,CASRETSGNNEQFF,TGCGCCAGCAGGGAGACTAGCGGAAACAATGAGCAGTTCTTC
NA,few,TRBJ2-2,TRBV29-1,CSARLSTGELFF,TGCAGCGCTCGCCTGAGCACCGGGGAGCTGTTTTTT
TRBD2,once,TRBJ2-3,TRBV4-2,CAISQVAGGTSTDTQYF,TGTGCCATATCGCAAGTAGCGGGAGGAACGAGCACAGATACGCAGTATTTT
NA,NA,TRBJ1-2,TRBV27,CASRNDGQRYGYTF,TGTGCCAGCAGAAACGACGGACAGCGGTATGGCTACACCTTC
TRBD2,NA,TRBJ2-7,TRBV5-1,CASSPGTSGFSYEQYF,TGCGCCAGCAGCCCCGGGACTAGCGGTTTCTCCTACGAGCAGTACTTC
NA,NA,TRBJ1-1,TRBV20-1,CSARAGPEAFF,TGCAGTGCTAGGGCCGGACCAGAAGCTTTCTTT
NA,NA,TRBJ2-7,TRBV7-8,CASSLDRGRSSYEQYF,TGTGCCAGCAGCTTAGATCGGGGCAGATCCTCCTACGAGCAGTACTTC
NA,NA,TRBJ1-1,TRBV9,CASSVKQVESEAFF,TGTGCCAGCAGCGTAAAACAAGTCGAGTCTGAAGCTTTCTTT
NA,NA,TRBJ2-5,TRBV7-2,CASSLGGLETQYF,TGTGCCAGCAGCTTGGGGGGCTTGGAGACCCAGTACTTC
NA,NA,TRBJ1-2,TRBV28,CASSFDPGGYGYTF,TGTGCCAGCAGTTTTGACCCCGGCGGCTATGGCTACACCTTC
NA,once,TRBJ2-3,TRBV5-1,CASSLGDGGDTQYF,TGCGCCAGCAGCTTGGGCGACGGGGGAGATACGCAGTATTTT
NA,NA,TRBJ2-2,TRBV7-6,CASSRSGSTGELFF,TGTGCCAGCAGCCGGTCAGGGAGCACCGGGGAGCTGTTTTTT
NA,NA,TRBJ2-7,TRBV6-5,CASSERTASYEQYF,TGTGCCAGCAGCGAGAGGACAGCTTCCTACGAGCAGTACTTC
NA,once,TRBJ2-1,TRBV28,CASSLHLVRAEQFF,TGTGCCAGCAGTTTACACTTAGTGAGGGCCGAGCAGTTCTTC
NA,NA,TRBJ1-1,TRBV6-1,CASRYPNRVTEAFF,TGTGCCAGCAGATACCCCAACAGGGTTACTGAAGCTTTCTTT
NA,few,TRBJ1-1,TRBV25-1,CASSPGENTEAFF,TGTGCCAGCAGTCCAGGGGAGAACACTGAAGCTTTCTTT
NA,NA,TRBJ2-1,TRBV29-1,CSVSLLTSRSYNEQFF,TGCAGCGTTTCACTCCTGACTAGTCGGTCCTACAATGAGCAGTTCTTC
TRBD1,NA,TRBJ2-7,TRBV28,CASSLGTGWSEQYF,TGTGCCAGCAGTTTAGGGACAGGGTGGTCCGAGCAGTACTTC
NA,NA,TRBJ2-2,TRBV9,CASSVLQFNTGELFF,TGTGCCAGCAGCGTACTACAGTTTAACACCGGGGAGCTGTTTTTT
NA,NA,TRBJ2-7,TRBV9,CASSVGLGSYEQYF,TGTGCCAGCAGCGTAGGTCTCGGCTCCTACGAGCAGTACTTC
TRBD1,NA,TRBJ2-2,TRBV7-9,CASSLVGRGLDTGELFF,TGTGCCAGCAGCTTAGTCGGCAGGGGGCTAGATACCGGGGAGCTGTTTTTT
NA,few,TRBJ2-1,TRBV6-5,CASSYTVVGAGEQFF,TGTGCCAGCAGTTATACGGTGGTTGGGGCGGGTGAGCAGTTCTTC
NA,NA,TRBJ2-1,TRBV6-4,CASGDQGNEQFF,TGTGCCAGCGGGGACCAAGGGAATGAGCAGTTCTTC
NA,NA,TRBJ2-1,TRBV4-3,CASSQGDGHNEQFF,TGCGCCAGCAGCCAAGGCGACGGACACAATGAGCAGTTCTTC
NA,once,TRBJ2-3,TRBV27,CASRGGTGDTQYF,TGTGCCAGCAGGGGGGGGACAGGAGATACGCAGTATTTT
TRBD2,NA,TRBJ2-7,TRBV7-9,CASSLVKGRLAGDYYEQYF,TGTGCCAGCAGCTTAGTTAAGGGGAGACTAGCGGGAGATTACTACGAGCAGTACTTC
NA,NA,TRBJ2-7,TRBV7-9,CASSLARHEQYF,TGTGCCAGCAGCTTAGCGCGCCACGAGCAGTACTTC
TRBD2,NA,TRBJ2-7,TRBV7-9,CASSLPGGPGEQYF,TGTGCCAGCAGCTTACCGGGAGGGCCGGGGGAGCAGTACTTC
NA,NA,TRBJ1-1,TRBV9,CASSVNWGGGMNTEAFF,TGTGCCAGCAGCGTAAATTGGGGAGGAGGGATGAACACTGAAGCTTTCTTT
NA,NA,TRBJ2-7,TRBV2,CASSEFRGLYEQYF,TGTGCCAGCAGCGAATTCCGTGGACTCTACGAGCAGTACTTC
NA,NA,TRBJ2-6,TRBV30,CAWRDVKSSGANVLTF,TGTGCCTGGAGGGACGTTAAGAGCTCTGGGGCCAACGTCCTGACTTTC
NA,NA,TRBJ2-7,TRBV4-1,CASSQVSAYEQYF,TGCGCCAGCAGCCAAGTTAGCGCTTACGAGCAGTACTTC
TRBD1,NA,TRBJ1-5,TRBV25-1,CASIPWGTGGHSNQPQHF,TGTGCCAGCATCCCATGGGGGACAGGGGGCCATAGCAATCAGCCCCAGCATTTT
NA,NA,TRBJ2-7,TRBV7-9,CASSLVGRDEQYF,TGTGCCAGCAGCTTAGTAGGAAGGGACGAGCAGTACTTC